This T cell receptor (beta chain) was captured by sequencing in a study of technical replicates of blood from a few donors. Sequencing used immunoSEQ multiplex PCR; TCRdb keeps in-frame clones, though not all of them. The sample holds more than 65,000 clones; less than 95% are singletons and the top ten take under 0.3%. V trimming: 1 base; J trimming: 4 bases; junction bases outside the gene matches: 0. CDR1 MNHNS and CDR2 SASEGT come from the germline V gene. This CDR3 is built from 14 residues. The chain employs TRBV6-1 and TRBJ2-3; 9 nucleotides match TRBD1. The sequenced material came from T cells isolated from PBMCs. The TCR sequence derives from a human donor in good health. Here the CDR3 reads CASSEGTGADTQYF. The CDR3 region has the DNA TGTGCCAGCAGTGAAGGGACAGGGGCAGATACGCAGTATTTT.